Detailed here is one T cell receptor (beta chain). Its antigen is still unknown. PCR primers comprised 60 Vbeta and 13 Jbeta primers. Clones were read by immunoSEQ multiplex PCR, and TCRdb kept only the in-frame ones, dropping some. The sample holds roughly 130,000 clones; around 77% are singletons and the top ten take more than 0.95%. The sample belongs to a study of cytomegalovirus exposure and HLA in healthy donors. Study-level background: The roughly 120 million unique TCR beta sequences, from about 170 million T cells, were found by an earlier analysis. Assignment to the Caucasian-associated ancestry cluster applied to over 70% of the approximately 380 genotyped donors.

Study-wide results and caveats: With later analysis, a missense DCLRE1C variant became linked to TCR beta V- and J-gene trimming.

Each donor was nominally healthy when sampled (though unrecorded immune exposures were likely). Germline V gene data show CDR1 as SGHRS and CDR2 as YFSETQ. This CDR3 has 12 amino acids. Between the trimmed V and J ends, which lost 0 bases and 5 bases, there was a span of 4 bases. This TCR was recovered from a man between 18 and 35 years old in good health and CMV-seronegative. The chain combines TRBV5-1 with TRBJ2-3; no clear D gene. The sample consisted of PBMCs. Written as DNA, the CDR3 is TGCGCCAGCAGCTTGGGGCTAGATACGCAGTATTTT. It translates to CASSLGLDTQYF.